The 22 T cell receptor beta chains given below trace back to one sample, sequenced in a study of cytotoxic CD8 clonotypes in ibrutinib-treated CLL. Clones were sequenced by immunoSEQ multiplex PCR, and TCRdb holds only the in-frame ones, with some missing. The sample yields some 130,000 clones, roughly 85% seen once. The sequencing used PBMCs, collected after 24 months of ibrutinib treatment. The receptors originated from a human donor with chronic lymphocytic leukemia.

V and J are TRBV2 and TRBJ2-1; 7 positions agree with TRBD2. The germline V gene has CDR1 SNHLY and CDR2 FYNNEI. V trimming: 4 bases; J trimming: 8 bases; junction bases outside the gene matches: 2. There are 12 residues in the CDR3. Here the CDR3 reads CASSGGLYEQFF. CDR3 sequence (DNA): TGTGCCAGCAGTGGGGGACTATATGAGCAGTTCTTC.

The rearrangement joins TRBV7-2 to TRBJ1-1; no clear D. Germline V lookup: CDR1 SGHTA, CDR2 FQGNSA. The V gene lost 1 base and the J gene lost 5 bases, with 11 bases spanning the gap. This CDR3 is 14 amino acids long. The CDR3 here is CASSLEGVGTEAFF. CDR3 coding DNA: TGTGCCAGCAGCTTAGAGGGAGTGGGAACTGAAGCTTTCTTT. The full variable domain, in which reference TRBV7-2 and TRBJ1-1 provide the parts outside the CDR3, is GAGVSQSPSNKVTEKGKDVELRCDPISGHTALYWYRQSLGQGLEFLIYFQGNSAPDKSGLPSDRFSAERTGGSVSTLTIQRTQQEDSAVYLCASSLEGVGTEAFFGQGTRLTVV.

V gene TRBV5-1 combines with J gene TRBJ1-1, with D perhaps matching TRBD1 (6 bases). V lost 1 base, J lost 4 bases, and 14 bases lay in between. The CDR3 has 15 residues. In germline, CDR1 is SGHRS, CDR2 YFSETQ. CDR3 sequence reads: CASSLRPGEGTEAFF. The CDR3 DNA is TGCGCCAGCAGCTTGAGGCCAGGGGAGGGCACTGAAGCTTTCTTT.

The chain links TRBV19 to TRBJ2-7; 12 bases fit TRBD1. With 9 bases clipped from V and 5 bases from J, the junction kept 8 bases outside the gene matches. This CDR3 has 14 residues. Germline CDR1 and CDR2: LNHDA and SQIVND (reference sequence). Here the CDR3 reads CASRDRGRGHEQYF. Written as DNA, the CDR3 is TGTGCCAGCCGGGACAGGGGGCGTGGGCACGAGCAGTACTTC.

CDR3 in DNA: TGCAGCGTTGAAGTTATGAACACTGAAGCTTTCTTT. Its protein is CSVEVMNTEAFF. The V and J genes are TRBV29-1 and TRBJ1-1; D not resolved. The germline CDR1 and CDR2 sequences are SQVTM and ANQGSEA. This CDR3 is 12 amino acids long. Trimming shortened V by 1 base and J by 0 bases, and 3 bases separated the two germline ends.

This chain uses TRBV7-8 with TRBJ2-7; D might be TRBD1 (6 bases). V gave up 5 bases and J gave up 4 bases, with 18 bases separating them. The CDR3 covers 15 residues. Germline assignment: CDR1 SGHVS and CDR2 FQNEAQ. DNA of the CDR3: TGTGCCAGCAGCATTAATTTGGGGGCCGAGTACGAGCAGTACTTC. This encodes CASSINLGAEYEQYF. Looking up the rest from reference TRBV7-8 and TRBJ2-7 gives the full variable domain: GAGVSQSPRYKVAKRGQDVALRCDPISGHVSLFWYQQALGQGPEFLTYFQNEAQLDKSGLPSDRFFAERPEGSVSTLKIQRTQQEDSAVYLCASSINLGAEYEQYFGPGTRLTVT.

The V gene is TRBV6-1, the J gene TRBJ1-6; D remains ambiguous. The CDR3 is 15 amino acids. CDR1 is MNHNS, CDR2 SASEGT, per germline. The V end lost 5 bases, the J end lost 8 bases, and 16 bases lay between the germline ends. The CDR3 sequence is CASSPFDTADSPLHF. In DNA, the CDR3 is TGTGCCAGCAGTCCCTTCGACACAGCGGATTCACCCCTCCACTTT.

The gene calls are TRBV5-4 and TRBJ1-2; D unresolved. Between the trimmed V and J ends, which lost 2 bases and 3 bases, there was a span of 14 bases. This CDR3 has 15 residues. The V gene's germline CDR1 is SGHNT and CDR2 YYREEE (reference sequence). DNA for the CDR3: TGTGCCAGCAGCTTTCCTACCGGTCGGGACTATGGCTACACCTTC. It codes for CASSFPTGRDYGYTF.

The genes are TRBV2 and TRBJ2-1; TRBD2 matches at 10 bases. The CDR3 is 14 residues long. Losses at the gene ends were 6 bases for V and 3 bases for J; bases not matched to a gene: 2. Germline lookup yields CDR1 SNHLY and CDR2 FYNNEI. CDR3 DNA: TGTGCCAGCAGACTAGCGGGGAACTACAATGAGCAGTTCTTC. Protein: CASRLAGNYNEQFF.

This clone was seen just once. The J gene is TRBJ1-2, the V gene TRBV4-2; 9 bases map to TRBD1. V was pared by 0 bases and J by 3 bases, with 14 bases of the junction left unmatched. The CDR3 runs 19 residues. Looked up from germline, CDR1 is LGHNA and CDR2 is YNFKEQ. The CDR3 spells CASSQDSSDRGPGDYGYTF. CDR3 bases: TGTGCCAGCAGCCAAGATAGTTCGGACAGGGGCCCCGGGGACTATGGCTACACCTTC.

This sequence joins TRBV7-7 and TRBJ2-5, with D possibly matching TRBD1 (6 bases). V was clipped by 5 bases and J by 5 bases, with 15 bases between them. CDR1 and CDR2 from the germline V gene are SSHAT and FNYEAQ (reference sequence). This CDR3 comprises 14 residues. The CDR3 DNA sequence: TGTGCCAGCAGCCCTATAAGGGGGTCGGAGACCCAGTACTTC. Translated, it gives CASSPIRGSETQYF.

This chain uses TRBV28 with TRBJ2-3; the D gene could be TRBD1 or TRBD2 (6 bases each). V was pared by 7 bases and J by 3 bases, with 11 bases between. CDR1 and CDR2 from the germline V gene are MDHEN and SYDVKM. This CDR3 spans 13 amino acids. The CDR3 DNA follows: TGTGCCAGCATCAAGGGGGGTACAGATACGCAGTATTTT. Translation: CASIKGGTDTQYF. Full variable domain (rest looked up from reference TRBV28 and TRBJ2-3): DVKVTQSSRYLVKRTGEKVFLECVQDMDHENMFWYRQDPGLGLRLIYFSYDVKMKEKGDIPEGYSVSREKKERFSLILESASTNQTSMYLCASIKGGTDTQYFGPGTRLTVL.

This chain uses TRBV28 with TRBJ1-2; D call uncertain. The CDR3 length is 16 residues. V gave up 10 bases and J gave up 5 bases, with 26 bases separating them. Germline V lookup: CDR1 MDHEN, CDR2 SYDVKM. CDR3 coding DNA: TGTGCCAACTCTGCAGGCCCTTCCCTTTTTGGGTATGGCTACACCTTC. It encodes CANSAGPSLFGYGYTF.

This clone occurred a few times. Distinct nucleotide sequences in the sample also encode this CDR3. The gene calls are TRBV27 and TRBJ2-7; D is perhaps TRBD1 or TRBD2 (5 bases each). The ends were cut back, 4 bases at V and 2 bases at J, with 9 bases in the middle. This CDR3 spans 13 amino acids. Germline V CDR1 and CDR2: MNHEY, SMNVEV (reference sequence). The CDR3 nucleotides are TGTGCCAGCAGTTCGACGGGACCCTACGAGCAGTACTTC. Protein sequence: CASSSTGPYEQYF.

V is TRBV28 and J is TRBJ1-1; 8 nucleotides line up with TRBD1. The germline V gene encodes CDR1 MDHEN and CDR2 SYDVKM. This CDR3 is 15 amino acids long. V dropped 6 bases and J dropped 4; count of bases not matched to a gene: 10. The CDR3 region is CASRSTGGSGTEAFF. The CDR3 DNA reads as TGTGCCAGCAGGTCAACAGGGGGATCGGGCACTGAAGCTTTCTTT.

The V call is TRBV7-3, the J call TRBJ2-2, with D possibly being TRBD2 (5 bases). CDR1 and CDR2 (germline): SGHTA, FQGTGA. The CDR3 runs 13 residues. V dropped 5 bases and J dropped 4 bases, with 8 bases sitting between them. DNA for the CDR3: TGTGCCAGCAGCCCCCTAGCCACCGGGGAGCTGTTTTTT. This encodes CASSPLATGELFF.

The chain couples TRBV7-2 to TRBJ2-1; 8 nucleotides align to TRBD1. The germline gives CDR1 SGHTA, CDR2 FQGNSA. The CDR3 has 13 amino acids. Trimming at V came to 5 bases and at J to 8 bases, leaving 5 bases not matched to a gene. The CDR3 spells CASSPDRGDEQFF. CDR3 sequence (DNA): TGTGCCAGCAGCCCCGACAGGGGCGATGAGCAGTTCTTC.

This clone was observed a single time. The rearrangement joins TRBV19 to TRBJ1-4; a weak D match, TRBD1 (5 bases). The CDR3 runs 15 residues. Trimming cost V 4 bases and J 4 bases, with 13 bases left between them. Germline lookup yields CDR1 LNHDA and CDR2 SQIVND (reference sequence). CDR3 sequence (DNA): TGTGCCAGTAGTACGGGGACGGATCTTAATGAAAAACTGTTTTTT. It codes for CASSTGTDLNEKLFF.

The V call is TRBV19, the J call TRBJ1-1; D possibly corresponds to TRBD1 (5 bases). V lost 4 bases and J lost 1, with 10 bases in between. Germline CDR1 LNHDA, CDR2 SQIVND (reference sequence). This CDR3 is 14 amino acids long. The CDR3 coding sequence is TGTGCCAGTAGTACCACTGGGGGGAACACTGAAGCTTTCTTT. Protein: CASSTTGGNTEAFF. Drawing the rest from reference TRBV19 and TRBJ1-1, the complete variable domain is DGGITQSPKYLFRKEGQNVTLSCEQNLNHDAMYWYRQDPGQGLRLIYYSQIVNDFQKGDIAEGYSVSREKKESFPLTVTSAQKNPTAFYLCASSTTGGNTEAFFGQGTRLTVV.

This sequence joins TRBV11-3 and TRBJ2-3; D is undetermined. V was clipped by 5 bases and J by 0 bases, with 12 bases between them. Germline V lookup: CDR1 SGHNT, CDR2 YENEEA. The length of the CDR3 is 15 residues. The CDR3 protein is CASSKRKGSTDTQYF. Written as DNA, the CDR3 is TGTGCCAGCAGCAAGAGAAAGGGTAGCACAGATACGCAGTATTTT.

CDR3 DNA: TGTGCCAGCAGCTTGGGGGGACTAGCGGGAGCGGGTGAGCAGTTCTTC. It specifies CASSLGGLAGAGEQFF. The V and J genes are TRBV5-4 and TRBJ2-1, with 14 bases lining up with TRBD2. Losses at the gene ends were 0 bases for V and 9 bases for J; bases not matched to a gene: 5. The CDR3 is made up of 16 amino acids. Per germline, CDR1 SGHNT and CDR2 YYREEE (reference sequence).

Only one count was recorded for this clone. The chain recombines TRBV28 with TRBJ2-5; possibly TRBD2 for D (5 bases). Germline V gives CDR1 MDHEN, CDR2 SYDVKM. The ends were cut back, 5 bases at V and 7 bases at J, with 8 bases in the middle. This CDR3 has 11 amino acids. The DNA for the CDR3 is TGTGCCAGCAGTCTAGGAGGGACCCAGTACTTC. Translated, it gives CASSLGGTQYF. Together with reference TRBV28 and TRBJ2-5, the CDR3 gives the full variable domain: DVKVTQSSRYLVKRTGEKVFLECVQDMDHENMFWYRQDPGLGLRLIYFSYDVKMKEKGDIPEGYSVSREKKERFSLILESASTNQTSMYLCASSLGGTQYFGPGTRLLVL.